These 17 T cell receptor beta chains were sequenced from one sample in a study of lymphopenia after photon versus proton radiotherapy. Data came from immunoSEQ multiplex PCR; TCRdb stores just in-frame clones and leaves some out. The sample lists about 28,000 clones; around 81% were seen once. The source material was peripheral blood, sampled from a patient treated with photon-based radiotherapy. The receptors were gathered from a man aged 50 or older with gastric cancer.

The chain joins TRBV4-3 to TRBJ2-7, with 10 bases matching TRBD2. The V segment lost 5 bases and the J segment 2 bases; nucleotides outside the gene matches: 6. CDR3 length: 15 residues. CDR1 LGHNA and CDR2 YSLEER come from the germline V gene. Here the CDR3 DNA reads TGCGCCAGCAGCTTCATAGCGGGGGGTACCTACGAGCAGTACTTC. This gives the protein CASSFIAGGTYEQYF.

Concerning this clone: This sample includes further DNA sequences coding for the same CDR3. The chain carries TRBV18 and TRBJ2-2; no firm D call. Germline V gene sequence: CDR1 KGHSH, CDR2 LQKENI. The CDR3 extends over 13 amino acids. Trimming left V 3 bases short and J 5 bases short, with 7 bases between. This chain's CDR3 is CASSPLSTGELFF. The CDR3 coding sequence is TGTGCCAGCTCACCGCTTTCGACCGGGGAGCTGTTTTTT.

The chain combines TRBV7-8 with TRBJ2-5; TRBD2 agrees at 7 bases. This CDR3 is 17 amino acids long. Germline values: CDR1 SGHVS, CDR2 FQNEAQ. V lost 2 bases and J lost 1; bases outside the gene matches: 10. CDR3 bases: TGTGCCAGCAGCTTAAGGCCGGGGAGGGGATCCCAAGAGACCCAGTACTTC. The encoded protein is CASSLRPGRGSQETQYF.

The J gene is TRBJ2-3, the V gene TRBV4-2, with D hard to call. V lost 2 bases to trimming and J lost 0 bases, with 12 bases between them. CDR1 and CDR2 (germline): LGHNA, YNFKEQ. CDR3 length: 16 amino acids. DNA for the CDR3: TGTGCCAGCAGCCAATCACTGGATTCTAGCACAGATACGCAGTATTTT. This sequence encodes CASSQSLDSSTDTQYF.

The chain recombines TRBV7-6 with TRBJ2-2; D unresolved. CDR3 length: 16 amino acids. Per germline, CDR1 SGHVS and CDR2 FNYEAQ. V dropped 1 base and J dropped 5 bases, with 14 bases sitting between them. The CDR3 reads CASSLGGGRDTGELFF. CDR3 nucleotide sequence: TGTGCCAGCAGCTTAGGAGGTGGTAGAGATACCGGGGAGCTGTTTTTT.

The chain is built from TRBV5-1 and TRBJ2-3, with D possibly matching TRBD2 (7 bases). This CDR3 is 14 amino acids long. V was trimmed by 4 bases and J by 2 bases, leaving 11 bases between them. CDR1 is SGHRS, CDR2 YFSETQ, per germline. DNA of the CDR3: TGCGCCAGCAGCGCGGGGGCCACCACAGATACGCAGTATTTT. It is translated as CASSAGATTDTQYF.

The count of this clone is one. The chain joins TRBV19 to TRBJ2-3, with D possibly TRBD1 on 6 matching bases. The CDR3 runs to 14 residues. V was pared by 4 bases and J by 2 bases, with 10 bases between. Per the germline V gene, CDR1 is LNHDA and CDR2 is SQIVND (reference sequence). In nucleotides, the CDR3 is TGTGCCAGTAGTAGAGGACAGAACACAGATACGCAGTATTTT. Its translation is CASSRGQNTDTQYF.

The chain joins TRBV2 to TRBJ2-7; D call uncertain. In germline, CDR1 is SNHLY, CDR2 FYNNEI. The germline V and J ends were trimmed by 2 bases and 2 bases, with 13 bases remaining between them. The CDR3 is 15 residues long. The CDR3 sequence: CASSEYVPGPYEQYV. The CDR3 region has the DNA TGTGCCAGCAGTGAATATGTTCCAGGTCCCTACGAGCAGTACGTC.

The chain joins TRBV7-9 to TRBJ2-2; D is possibly TRBD1 or TRBD2 (5 bases each). In germline, CDR1 is SEHNR, CDR2 FQNEAQ (reference sequence). This CDR3 has 13 residues. The V and J ends lost 1 base and 13 bases respectively, with 13 bases between them. DNA of the CDR3: TGTGCCAGCAGCTTAGATGCGATGGGACCGCTGTTTTTT. Translating gives CASSLDAMGPLFF.

This CDR3 is CASSVHTGKNEKLFF. Here the CDR3 DNA reads TGTGCCAGCAGCGTGCACACAGGGAAGAATGAAAAACTGTTTTTT. The genes are TRBV9 and TRBJ1-4, with D tentatively TRBD1 (6 bases). Germline CDR1 SGDLS, CDR2 YYNGEE. This CDR3 contains 15 residues. V was pared by 2 bases and J by 5 bases, with 13 bases between.

The J gene is TRBJ2-5, the V gene TRBV5-1; 11 bases map to TRBD2. Trimming at V came to 4 bases and at J to 5 bases, leaving 7 bases not matched to a gene. Germline CDR1 and CDR2: SGHRS and YFSETQ. CDR3 size: 15 residues. CDR3 in amino acids: CASSPTSGGGETQYF. The CDR3, as DNA: TGCGCCAGCAGCCCCACTAGCGGGGGAGGTGAGACCCAGTACTTC.

The gene calls are TRBV4-2 and TRBJ2-2; TRBD1 aligns across 9 bases. Germline V gives CDR1 LGHNA, CDR2 YNFKEQ. The ends lost 3 bases at V and 1 base at J; junction bases unmatched: 18. The CDR3 length is 21 residues. The CDR3: CASSHQLSSGQGLGNTGELFF. In DNA, the CDR3 is TGTGCCAGCAGCCATCAACTCTCTTCGGGACAGGGTCTCGGGAACACCGGGGAGCTGTTTTTT.

This clone has a single count. The chain couples TRBV28 to TRBJ1-5; 9 bases line up with TRBD1. This CDR3 region has 16 residues. Germline values: CDR1 MDHEN, CDR2 SYDVKM. V was pared by 7 bases and J by 0 bases, with 7 bases of the junction left unmatched. Here the CDR3 DNA reads TGTGCCAGCACGACGGTGGACAGGGGTAGCAATCAGCCCCAGCATTTT. Translation gives CASTTVDRGSNQPQHF.

The chain couples TRBV5-1 to TRBJ2-2; 7 nucleotides match TRBD1. CDR3 length equals 15 residues. Germline V gives CDR1 SGHRS, CDR2 YFSETQ. The J segment lost 4 bases and the V segment lost 4 bases, leaving 7 bases of the junction unmatched. The CDR3 here is CASSRGDSPTGELFF. CDR3 nucleotides: TGCGCCAGCAGCCGTGGGGACAGCCCCACCGGGGAGCTGTTTTTT.

The chain carries TRBV5-1 and TRBJ1-3, with TRBD1 matching 7 bases. The length of the CDR3 is 15 residues. The V and J ends lost 2 bases and 2 bases, in that order; junction bases with no gene match: 4. CDR1 and CDR2 from the germline V gene are SGHRS and YFSETQ. The CDR3 coding sequence is TGCGCCAGCAGCTTAGGGGGACAGCCTGGAAACACCATATATTTT. It specifies CASSLGGQPGNTIYF.

The chain carries TRBV7-7 and TRBJ1-4; 7 bases line up with TRBD1. The CDR3 totals 19 residues. V shed 5 bases and J 0 bases; nucleotides not matched to a gene: 15. Germline CDR1 reads SSHAT; CDR2 reads FNYEAQ (reference sequence). The CDR3 reads CASSPNWGDRQSTNEKLFF. DNA for the CDR3: TGTGCCAGCAGCCCAAATTGGGGGGACAGACAGTCAACTAATGAAAAACTGTTTTTT. Variable domain in full (rest from reference TRBV7-7 and TRBJ1-4): GAGVSQSPRYKVTKRGQDVTLRCDPISSHATLYWYQQALGQGPEFLTYFNYEAQPDKSGLPSDRFSAERPEGSISTLTIQRTEQRDSAMYRCASSPNWGDRQSTNEKLFFGSGTQLSVL.

V and J are TRBV30 and TRBJ1-6; D may be TRBD1 (6 bases). The CDR3 spans 15 residues. V was clipped by 5 bases and J by 10 bases, with 21 bases between them. In germline, CDR1 is GTSNPN, CDR2 SVGIG (reference sequence). The DNA for the CDR3 is TGTGCCTGGTGTATTCAGACAGGATCGCGCTCACCCCTCCACTTT. Translation gives CAWCIQTGSRSPLHF.